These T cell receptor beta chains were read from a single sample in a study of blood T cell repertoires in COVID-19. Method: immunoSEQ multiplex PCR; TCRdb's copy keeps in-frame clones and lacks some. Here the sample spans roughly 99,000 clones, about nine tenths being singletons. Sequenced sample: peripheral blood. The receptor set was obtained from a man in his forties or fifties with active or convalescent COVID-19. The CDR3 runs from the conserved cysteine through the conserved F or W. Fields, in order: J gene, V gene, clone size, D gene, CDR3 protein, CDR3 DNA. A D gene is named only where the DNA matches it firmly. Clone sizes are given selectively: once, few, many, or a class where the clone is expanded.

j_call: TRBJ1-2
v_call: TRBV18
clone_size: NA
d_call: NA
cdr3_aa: CASSPPGSGDYTF
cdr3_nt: TGTGCCAGCTCACCACCAGGGAGTGGCGACTACACCTTC

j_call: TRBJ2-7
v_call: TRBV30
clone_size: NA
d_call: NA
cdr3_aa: CAWSVNGGSYEQYF
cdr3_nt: TGTGCCTGGAGTGTAAACGGCGGTTCCTACGAGCAGTACTTC

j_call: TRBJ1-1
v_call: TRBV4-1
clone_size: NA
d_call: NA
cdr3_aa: CASSQLGGNTEAFF
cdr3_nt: TGCGCCAGCAGCCAACTGGGGGGGAACACTGAAGCTTTCTTT

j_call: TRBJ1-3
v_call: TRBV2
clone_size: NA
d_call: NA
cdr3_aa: CASSEAGGQESSGNTIYF
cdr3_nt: TGTGCCAGCAGTGAAGCGGGGGGGCAGGAAAGCTCTGGAAACACCATATATTTT

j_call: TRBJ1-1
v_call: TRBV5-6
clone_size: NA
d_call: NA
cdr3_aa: CASSYGEGGLAFF
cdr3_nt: TGTGCCAGCAGCTATGGCGAGGGTGGGTTGGCTTTCTTT

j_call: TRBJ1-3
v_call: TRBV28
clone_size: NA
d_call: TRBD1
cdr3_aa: CAIQGQYGNTIYF
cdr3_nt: TGTGCCATACAGGGGCAGTATGGAAACACCATATATTTT

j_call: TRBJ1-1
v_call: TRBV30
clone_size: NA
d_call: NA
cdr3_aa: CAWRGRAITEAFF
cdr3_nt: TGTGCCTGGAGAGGGAGGGCAATCACTGAAGCTTTCTTT

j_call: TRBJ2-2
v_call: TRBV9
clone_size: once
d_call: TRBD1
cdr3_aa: CASSVGVGGPGELFF
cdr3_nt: TGTGCCAGCAGCGTAGGGGTAGGGGGCCCCGGGGAGCTGTTTTTT

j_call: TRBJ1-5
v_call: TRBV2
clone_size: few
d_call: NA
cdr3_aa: CASSVDRGNQPQHF
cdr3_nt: TGTGCCAGCAGTGTAGATCGGGGCAATCAGCCCCAGCATTTT

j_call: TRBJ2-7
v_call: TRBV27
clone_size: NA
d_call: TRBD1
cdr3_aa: CASSQTYRDRNDEQYF
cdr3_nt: TGTGCCAGCAGTCAGACATACCGGGACAGGAACGACGAGCAGTACTTC

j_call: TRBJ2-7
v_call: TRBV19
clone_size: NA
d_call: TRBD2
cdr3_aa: CASSMRRENYEQYF
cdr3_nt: TGTGCCAGTAGTATGCGGCGGGAGAACTACGAGCAGTACTTC

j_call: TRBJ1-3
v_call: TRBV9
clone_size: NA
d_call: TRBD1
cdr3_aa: CASSSTTGVSSGNTIYF
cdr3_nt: TGTGCCAGCAGCTCAACGACAGGGGTTAGTTCTGGAAACACCATATATTTT

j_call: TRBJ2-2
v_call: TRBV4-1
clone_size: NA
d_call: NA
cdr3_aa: CASSRTGFNGGELFF
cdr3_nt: TGCGCCAGCAGCCGTACAGGGTTTAACGGAGGGGAGCTGTTTTTT

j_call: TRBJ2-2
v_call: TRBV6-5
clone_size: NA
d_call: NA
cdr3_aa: CASRFNLGGHGELFF
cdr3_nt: TGTGCCAGCAGGTTCAATTTGGGGGGTCACGGGGAGCTGTTTTTT

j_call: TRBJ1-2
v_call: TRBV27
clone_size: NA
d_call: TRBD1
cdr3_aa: CASCRQGRGGGYTF
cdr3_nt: TGTGCCAGCTGCCGACAGGGTCGTGGAGGTGGCTACACCTTC

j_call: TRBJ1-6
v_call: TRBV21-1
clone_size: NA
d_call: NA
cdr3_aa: CASSKGGELYSPLHF
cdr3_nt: TGTGCCAGCAGCAAGGGAGGGGAGTTGTATTCACCCCTCCACTTT

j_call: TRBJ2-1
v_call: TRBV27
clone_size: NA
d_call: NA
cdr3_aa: CASSLFEGGYNEQFF
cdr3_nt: TGTGCCAGCAGTTTATTCGAGGGAGGTTACAATGAGCAGTTCTTC

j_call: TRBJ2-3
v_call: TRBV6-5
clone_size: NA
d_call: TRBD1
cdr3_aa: CASKPGQSTDTQYF
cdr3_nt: TGTGCCAGCAAGCCGGGACAGAGCACAGATACGCAGTATTTT

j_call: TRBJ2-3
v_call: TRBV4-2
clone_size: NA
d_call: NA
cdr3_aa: CASSQVRDHRTDTQYF
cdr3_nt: TGTGCCAGCAGCCAAGTCAGGGATCATCGCACAGATACGCAGTATTTT

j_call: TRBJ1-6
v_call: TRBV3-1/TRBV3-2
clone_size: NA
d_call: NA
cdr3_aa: CASSQGLSFNSPLHF
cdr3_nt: TGTGCCAGCAGCCAAGGACTGTCCTTCAATTCACCCCTCCACTTT

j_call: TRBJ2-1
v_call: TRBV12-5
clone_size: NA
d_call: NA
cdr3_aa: CASGLGTTYNEQFF
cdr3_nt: TGTGCTAGTGGTTTGGGGACTACTTACAATGAGCAGTTCTTC

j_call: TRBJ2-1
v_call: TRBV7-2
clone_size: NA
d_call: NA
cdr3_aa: CASSLGETGWRAEQFF
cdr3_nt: TGTGCCAGCAGCTTAGGAGAAACAGGCTGGCGCGCCGAGCAGTTCTTC

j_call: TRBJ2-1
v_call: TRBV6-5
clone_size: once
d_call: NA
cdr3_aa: CASSRTSYNEQFF
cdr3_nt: TGTGCCAGCAGCCGAACTAGCTACAATGAGCAGTTCTTC

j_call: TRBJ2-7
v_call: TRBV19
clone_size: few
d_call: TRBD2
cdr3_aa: CASSIEASGRNSYEQYF
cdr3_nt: TGTGCCAGTAGTATAGAAGCTAGCGGGAGGAACTCCTACGAGCAGTACTTC

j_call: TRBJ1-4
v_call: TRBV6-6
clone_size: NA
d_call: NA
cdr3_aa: CASSYRGSEKLFF
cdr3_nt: TGTGCCAGCAGTTACAGGGGGAGTGAAAAACTGTTTTTT

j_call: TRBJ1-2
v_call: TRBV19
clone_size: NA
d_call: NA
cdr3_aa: CASSIDPPGSSDGYTF
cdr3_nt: TGTGCCAGTAGTATAGATCCGCCGGGTTCATCCGATGGCTACACCTTC

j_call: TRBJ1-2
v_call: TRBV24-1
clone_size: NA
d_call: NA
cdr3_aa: CATSDFSGYTF
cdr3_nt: TGTGCCACCAGTGATTTTTCGGGCTACACCTTC

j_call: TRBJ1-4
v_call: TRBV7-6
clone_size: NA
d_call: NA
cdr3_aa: CASSRLQGDREKLFF
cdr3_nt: TGTGCCAGCAGCCGGCTCCAGGGCGACCGTGAAAAACTGTTTTTT

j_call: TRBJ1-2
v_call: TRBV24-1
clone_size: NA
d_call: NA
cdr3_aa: CATSDYDTNYGYTF
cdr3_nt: TGTGCCACCAGTGACTATGACACAAACTATGGCTACACCTTC

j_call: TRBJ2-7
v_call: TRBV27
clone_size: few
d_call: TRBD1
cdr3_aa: CAAGDSPYEQYF
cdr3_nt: TGTGCCGCTGGGGACAGTCCCTACGAGCAGTACTTC

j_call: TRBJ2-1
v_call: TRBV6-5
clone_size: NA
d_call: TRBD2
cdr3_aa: CASSYSMSSGINEQFF
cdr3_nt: TGTGCCAGCAGTTACTCGATGTCTAGCGGGATAAATGAGCAGTTCTTC

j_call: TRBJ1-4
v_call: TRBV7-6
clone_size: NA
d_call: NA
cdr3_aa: CASSPSSLGQDEKLFF
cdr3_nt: TGTGCCAGCAGCCCTAGCTCCCTGGGTCAGGATGAAAAACTGTTTTTT

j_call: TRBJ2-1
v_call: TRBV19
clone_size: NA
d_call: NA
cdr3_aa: CASSIYQGSGNEQFF
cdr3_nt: TGTGCCAGTAGTATTTATCAGGGTTCAGGGAATGAGCAGTTCTTC

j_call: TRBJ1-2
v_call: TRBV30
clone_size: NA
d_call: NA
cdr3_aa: CAWSPSDRAYGYTF
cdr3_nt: TGTGCCTGGAGTCCATCCGACAGAGCCTATGGCTACACCTTC

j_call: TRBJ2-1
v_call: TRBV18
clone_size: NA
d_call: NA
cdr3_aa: CASYRQADTSLGQFF
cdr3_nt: TGTGCCAGCTACAGACAGGCAGATACTTCCCTGGGGCAGTTCTTC

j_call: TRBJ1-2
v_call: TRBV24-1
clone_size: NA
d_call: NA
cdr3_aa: CATSSTANYGYTF
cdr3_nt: TGTGCCACCAGTAGCACAGCTAACTATGGCTACACCTTC

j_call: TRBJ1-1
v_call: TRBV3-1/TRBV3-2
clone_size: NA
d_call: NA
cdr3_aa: CASSQVGGVGTEAFF
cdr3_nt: TGTGCCAGCAGCCAAGTTGGAGGGGTCGGAACTGAAGCTTTCTTT

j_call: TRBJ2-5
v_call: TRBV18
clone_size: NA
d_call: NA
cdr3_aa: CASSPRRGETQYF
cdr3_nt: TGTGCCAGCTCACCGCGAAGGGGGGAGACCCAGTACTTC

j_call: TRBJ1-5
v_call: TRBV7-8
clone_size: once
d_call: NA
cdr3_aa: CASSLGSGEDQPQHF
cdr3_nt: TGTGCCAGCAGCTTAGGTAGCGGGGAGGATCAGCCCCAGCATTTT

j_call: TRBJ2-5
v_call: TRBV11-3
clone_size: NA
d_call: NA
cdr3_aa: CASSAGSTETQYF
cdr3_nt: TGTGCCAGCAGCGCGGGGAGTACAGAGACCCAGTACTTC

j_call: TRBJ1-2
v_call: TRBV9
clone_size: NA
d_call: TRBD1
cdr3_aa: CASSVAAGGDYGYTF
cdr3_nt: TGTGCCAGCAGCGTGGCGGCAGGGGGCGACTATGGCTACACCTTC

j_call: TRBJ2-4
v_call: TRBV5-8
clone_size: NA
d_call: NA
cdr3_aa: CASSLGRPGNIQYF
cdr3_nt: TGTGCCAGCAGCTTGGGCAGGCCGGGGAACATTCAGTACTTC

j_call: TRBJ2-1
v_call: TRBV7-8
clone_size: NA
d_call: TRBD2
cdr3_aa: CASTQREGLGPYNEQFF
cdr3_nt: TGTGCCAGCACCCAACGGGAGGGACTAGGCCCCTACAATGAGCAGTTCTTC

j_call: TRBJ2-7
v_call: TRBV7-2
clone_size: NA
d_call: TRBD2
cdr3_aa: CASSSSGRAREQYF
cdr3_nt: TGTGCCAGCAGCTCTAGCGGGAGGGCACGCGAGCAGTACTTC

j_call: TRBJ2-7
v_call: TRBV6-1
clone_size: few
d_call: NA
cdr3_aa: CASSERVPIHPYF
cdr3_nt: TGTGCCAGCAGTGAGAGGGTCCCGATACACCCCTACTTC

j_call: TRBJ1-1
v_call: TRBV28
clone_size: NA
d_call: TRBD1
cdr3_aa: CASSSLGGTGRNTEAFF
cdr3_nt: TGTGCCAGCAGTTCCCTCGGGGGGACAGGGAGAAATACTGAAGCTTTCTTT

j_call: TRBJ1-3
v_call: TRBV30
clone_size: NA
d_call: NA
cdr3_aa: CAWNSNSGNTIYF
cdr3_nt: TGTGCCTGGAATTCTAACTCTGGAAACACCATATATTTT

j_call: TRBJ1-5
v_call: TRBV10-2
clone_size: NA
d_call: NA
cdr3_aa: CASRRVVGNQPQHF
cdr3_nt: TGCGCCAGCAGAAGAGTAGTGGGCAATCAGCCCCAGCATTTT

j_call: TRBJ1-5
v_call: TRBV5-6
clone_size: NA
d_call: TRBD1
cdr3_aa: CASSLNRGDNSNQPQHF
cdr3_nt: TGTGCCAGCAGCTTGAACAGGGGGGATAATAGCAATCAGCCCCAGCATTTT

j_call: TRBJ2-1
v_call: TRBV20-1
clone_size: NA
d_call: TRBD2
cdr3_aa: CSASLASGRSYNEQFF
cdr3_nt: TGCAGTGCTAGTCTGGCTAGCGGGAGATCCTACAATGAGCAGTTCTTC

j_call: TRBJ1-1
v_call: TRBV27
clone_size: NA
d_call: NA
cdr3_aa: CASRYKLNTEAFF
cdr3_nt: TGTGCCAGCAGGTACAAATTGAACACTGAAGCTTTCTTT

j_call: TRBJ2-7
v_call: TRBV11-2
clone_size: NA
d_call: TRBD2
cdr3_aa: CASSSTSGVIEQYF
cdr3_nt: TGTGCCAGCAGCTCGACTAGCGGGGTTATCGAGCAGTACTTC

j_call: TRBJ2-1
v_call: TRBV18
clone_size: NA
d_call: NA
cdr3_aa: CASSKRLDEQFF
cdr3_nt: TGTGCCAGCTCAAAGCGACTTGATGAGCAGTTCTTC

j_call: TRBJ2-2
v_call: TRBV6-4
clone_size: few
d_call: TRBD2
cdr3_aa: CASSVASGNTGELFF
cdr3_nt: TGTGCCAGCAGTGTGGCTAGCGGGAACACCGGGGAGCTGTTTTTT

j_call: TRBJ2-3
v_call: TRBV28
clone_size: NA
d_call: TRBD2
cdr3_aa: CASSSLAGSSDTQYF
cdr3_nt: TGTGCCAGCAGTTCACTAGCGGGATCTTCTGATACGCAGTATTTT

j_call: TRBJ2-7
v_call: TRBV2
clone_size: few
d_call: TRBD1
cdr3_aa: CASSEFDRGHEQYF
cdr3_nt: TGTGCCAGCAGTGAATTTGACAGGGGCCACGAGCAGTACTTC

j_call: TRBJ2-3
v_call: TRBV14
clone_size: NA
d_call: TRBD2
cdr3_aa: CASSPGGSGTRTADTQYF
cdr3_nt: TGTGCCAGCAGCCCCGGGGGTAGCGGGACCCGGACAGCAGATACGCAGTATTTT